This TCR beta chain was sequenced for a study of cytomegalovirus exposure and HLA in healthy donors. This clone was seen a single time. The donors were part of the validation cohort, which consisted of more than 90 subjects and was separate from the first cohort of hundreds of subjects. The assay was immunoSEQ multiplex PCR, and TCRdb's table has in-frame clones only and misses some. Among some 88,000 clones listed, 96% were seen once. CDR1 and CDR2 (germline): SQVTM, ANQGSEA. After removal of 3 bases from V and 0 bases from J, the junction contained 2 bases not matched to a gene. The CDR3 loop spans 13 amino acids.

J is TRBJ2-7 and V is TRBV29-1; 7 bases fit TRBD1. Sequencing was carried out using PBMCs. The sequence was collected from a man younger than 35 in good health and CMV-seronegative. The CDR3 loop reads CSVDGQDSYEQYF. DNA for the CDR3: TGCAGCGTTGATGGACAGGACTCCTACGAGCAGTACTTC.